This T cell receptor beta chain originates from a study of T cell responses to AZD1222 COVID-19 vaccine. Study results and limitations: Following two doses of AZD1222, Spike-specific TCR breadth and depth rose.

CDR1 is MDHEN, CDR2 SYDVKM, per germline. The V gene end was trimmed by 6 bases and the J gene end by 0 bases; junction bases not matched to a gene: 9. The CDR3 covers 18 residues. Libraries were prepared by immunoSEQ multiplex PCR; TCRdb keeps only in-frame clonotypes and omits some of them. The repertoire holds 150,000 to 200,000 clones, with approximately 94% as singletons. A note on this clone: Antigen unknown.

The origin of this receptor is an adult who received the AZD1222 COVID-19 vaccine. Material: peripheral blood, obtained 28 days after the second AZD1222 dose. This chain connects TRBV28 to TRBJ2-1; 12 bases match TRBD2. The DNA of the CDR3 is TGTGCCAGCAGGACCGGGACTAGCGGGTCGAGCTCCTACAATGAGCAGTTCTTC. Translating gives CASRTGTSGSSSYNEQFF.